The T cell receptor (beta chain) described here comes from a study of T cells in Graves' hyperthyroidism and ophthalmopathy. Study-wide points: Ophthalmopathy cases were set apart from stable hyperthyroidism by a 13 V-J model. The model predicted ophthalmopathy a median 6.5 months before onset. Blood also contained most expanded thyroid clonotypes above 0.001.

Regarding this clonotype: Its target is unknown.

The CDR3 has 13 amino acids. V lost 1 base and J 4 bases, leaving 7 bases between the germline ends. CDR1 is LNHNV, CDR2 YYDKDF, per germline (reference sequence). Clinical symptoms, serum thyroxine and TRAb, thyroid ultrasound and orbital computed tomography were used for the diagnoses. Using RNA transcripts as the source, TCR beta CDR3 regions were amplified. When the TCR CDR3 underwent first-round RT-PCR, the HTBI primer set was used. One entry per CDR3 protein, called by TCRdb with MiXCR from the multiplex PCR reads. The data show some 400,000 distinct CDR3 sequences, about 14% seen once. The receptor was isolated from a woman in her sixties or seventies with Graves' hyperthyroidism. The gene calls are TRBV15 and TRBJ1-2; no firm D call. The source material was blood. The DNA of the CDR3 is TGTGCCACCAGCAGAGCCCCAGTCTATGGCTACACCTTC. It yields the protein CATSRAPVYGYTF.